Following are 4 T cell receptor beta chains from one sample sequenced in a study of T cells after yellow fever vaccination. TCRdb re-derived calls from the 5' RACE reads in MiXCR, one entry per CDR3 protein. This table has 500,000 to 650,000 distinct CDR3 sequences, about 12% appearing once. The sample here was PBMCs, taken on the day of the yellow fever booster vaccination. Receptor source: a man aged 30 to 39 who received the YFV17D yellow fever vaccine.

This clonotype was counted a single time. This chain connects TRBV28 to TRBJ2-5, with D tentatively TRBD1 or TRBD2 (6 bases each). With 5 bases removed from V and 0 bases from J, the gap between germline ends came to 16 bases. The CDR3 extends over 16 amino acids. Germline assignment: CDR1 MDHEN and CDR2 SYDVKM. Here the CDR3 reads CASSVGGGGYQETQYF. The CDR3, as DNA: TGTGCCAGCAGTGTAGGGGGAGGAGGGTACCAAGAGACCCAGTACTTC. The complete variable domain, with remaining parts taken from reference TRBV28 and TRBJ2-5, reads DVKVTQSSRYLVKRTGEKVFLECVQDMDHENMFWYRQDPGLGLRLIYFSYDVKMKEKGDIPEGYSVSREKKERFSLILESASTNQTSMYLCASSVGGGGYQETQYFGPGTRLLVL.

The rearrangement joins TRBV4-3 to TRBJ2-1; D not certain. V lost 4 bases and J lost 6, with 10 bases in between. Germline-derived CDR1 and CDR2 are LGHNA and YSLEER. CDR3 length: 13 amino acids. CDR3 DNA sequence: TGCGCCAGCAGCCGCGCGGTGGGCAATGAGCAGTTCTTC. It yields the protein CASSRAVGNEQFF.

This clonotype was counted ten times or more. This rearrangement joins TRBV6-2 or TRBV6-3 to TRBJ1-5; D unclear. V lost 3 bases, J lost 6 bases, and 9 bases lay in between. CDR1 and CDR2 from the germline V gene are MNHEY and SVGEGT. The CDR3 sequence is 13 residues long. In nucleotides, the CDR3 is TGTGCCAGCAGTTATCGGGTTGTTCAGCCCCAGCATTTT. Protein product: CASSYRVVQPQHF.

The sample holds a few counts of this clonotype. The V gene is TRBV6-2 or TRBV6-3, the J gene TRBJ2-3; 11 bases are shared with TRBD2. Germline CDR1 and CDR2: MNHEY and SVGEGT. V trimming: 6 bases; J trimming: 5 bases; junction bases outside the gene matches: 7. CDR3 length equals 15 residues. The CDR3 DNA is TGTGCCAGCAGATTTCTAGCGGGAGGTGGAGATACGCAGTATTTT. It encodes CASRFLAGGGDTQYF.